This T cell receptor (beta chain) was obtained from a study of Ad26.COV2.S vaccination and SARS-CoV-2 variants. Here immunoSEQ multiplex PCR was the method, and the copy in TCRdb shows in-frame clones only, minus some. The data contain approximately 400,000 clones, 92% of them singletons. From germline, CDR1 is SGHTA and CDR2 FQGNSA. This CDR3 has 15 amino acids. V gave up 7 bases and J gave up 5 bases; unmatched junction bases: 13. The specimen comprised peripheral blood, sampled after recovery from COVID-19. This TCR was sampled from a human donor who had recovered from COVID-19. The chain joins TRBV7-2 to TRBJ2-5; 7 bases match TRBD1. The CDR3 loop is CASTPWSGGVETQYF. The CDR3 region has the DNA TGTGCCAGCACCCCTTGGTCAGGGGGTGTTGAGACCCAGTACTTC.